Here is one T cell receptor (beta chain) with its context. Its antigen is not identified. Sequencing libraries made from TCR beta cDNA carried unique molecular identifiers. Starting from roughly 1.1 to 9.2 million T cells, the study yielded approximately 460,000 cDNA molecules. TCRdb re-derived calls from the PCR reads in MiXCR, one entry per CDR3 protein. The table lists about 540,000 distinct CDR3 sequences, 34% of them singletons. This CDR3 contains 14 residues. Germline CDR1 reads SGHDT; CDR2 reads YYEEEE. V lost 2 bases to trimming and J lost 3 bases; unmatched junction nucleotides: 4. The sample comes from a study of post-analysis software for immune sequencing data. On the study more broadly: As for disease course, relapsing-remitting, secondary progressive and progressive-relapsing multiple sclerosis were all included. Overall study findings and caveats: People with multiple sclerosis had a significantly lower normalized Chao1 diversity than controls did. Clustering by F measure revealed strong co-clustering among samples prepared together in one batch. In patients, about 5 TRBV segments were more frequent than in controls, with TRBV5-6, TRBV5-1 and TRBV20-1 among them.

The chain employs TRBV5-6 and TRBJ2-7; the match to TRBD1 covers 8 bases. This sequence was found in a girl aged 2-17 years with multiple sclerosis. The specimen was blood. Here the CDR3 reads CASSFDRGGYEQYF. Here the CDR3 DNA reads TGTGCCAGCAGCTTTGACAGGGGAGGCTACGAGCAGTACTTC.